There are a few counts of the clone carrying this T cell receptor (beta chain). Repertoires were generated with immunoSEQ multiplex PCR, while TCRdb's copy carries only in-frame clones and drops some. The table includes approximately 350,000 clones, roughly two thirds detected once. This sample is part of a study of cytotoxic CD8 clonotypes in ibrutinib-treated CLL. The receptor was isolated from a human donor with chronic lymphocytic leukemia. Sequencing was performed on PBMCs, taken after 36 months of ibrutinib treatment.

The CDR3 nucleotides read TGTGCCAGCAGTTCCTTGGGCCTCTCCTACGAGCAGTACTTC. Translated: CASSSLGLSYEQYF. The chain employs TRBV28 and TRBJ2-7; D gene ambiguous. This CDR3 spans 14 amino acids. Germline-derived CDR1 and CDR2 are MDHEN and SYDVKM. V dropped 4 bases and J dropped 0 bases, with 10 bases sitting between them.